This T cell receptor beta chain was found in a study of cytomegalovirus exposure and HLA in healthy donors (dated by TCRdb to 2015 to 2018). General notes on the study: An earlier analysis of some 550 of the donors reported 250 to 300 Gb of sequence data and some 120 million unique TCR beta sequences from about 180 million T cells. Roughly 300 gigabases of sequencing data and 91 million or so unique TCR sequences made up an early release that covered some 640 HLA-typed donors. Of the 350 to 400 genotyped donors, 65% to 90% fell in the genetic ancestry cluster associated with self-reported Caucasian donors. The study aimed to test whether signatures of past pathogen exposure could be identified by cataloging public T cell receptors. The study profiled the T cell repertoires of around 700 subjects by immunosequencing and related them to cytomegalovirus serostatus. A separate validation cohort of 100 to 150 different subjects was used in addition to the roughly 670-subject first cohort. To predict cytomegalovirus infection status, the study combined high-throughput TCR immunosequencing, statistical association of individual TCRs with disease status, and machine learning. A later analysis re-analyzed previously published TCR beta repertoires from roughly 630 donors and added high-resolution HLA genotyping to study TCR occurrence patterns. Rather than drawing on any new phenotypic data, the later analysis identified candidate immune exposures from TCR beta sequences and the way those sequences occurred across donors. In an earlier analysis of 550 to 700 of the donors, high-throughput TCR beta sequencing was used to judge whether each TCR beta V gene segment behaved as functional or pseudogenic. Donor age, sex, ethnicity and CMV serostatus were compiled together with the repertoire data. A later genetic analysis used genome-wide SNP genotypes for about 60% of the roughly 700 donors, treating that subset as a discovery cohort. All discovery cohort repertoires had been generated using a single sequencing platform. HLA typing covered class I and class II loci at four-digit resolution. Typing coverage differed by locus: A, B, C, DRB1 and DQB1 were typed in about 629-640 donors, DQA1 in about 510, DPA1 in approximately 600, and DPB1 in 400 to 480. Roughly five DR-DQ haplotypes were treated as single units for association and clustering because of strong linkage in the cohort. Among almost 400 genotyped donors of the cohort, an average of approximately 240,000 unique TCR beta nucleotide sequences were sequenced per donor, roughly a sixth of them non-productive.

The library was produced with the immunoSEQ multiplex PCR assay. For the multiplex PCR, a mixture combining 60 forward primers for TCR Vbeta segments and 13 reverse primers for TCR Jbeta segments was used. The CDR3 region of rearranged TCR beta genes was amplified from genomic DNA by a multiplex PCR assay. The amplified TCR beta libraries were sequenced on the Illumina HiSeq System as 87-base-pair reads. The authors' analysis ran thus. In a later analysis, around 80 million unique TCR beta chains were counted across the approximately 640 repertoires, and approximately 9.9 million of these chains were shared by at least two donors. Raw reads were error-corrected and collapsed into unique sequences with a nearest-neighbor algorithm that merged closely related sequences to remove PCR and sequencing errors. Alignment of CDR3 sequences to IMGT reference sequences was used to assign V, D and J gene segments. For a sequence to be retained, a match of at least six nucleotides to both a V gene segment and a J gene segment was required. Rearrangements were classified as productive when the CDR3 lacked stop codons and remained in frame with V and J, and all other rearrangements were classified as non-productive. CDR3 was defined by IMGT convention, running from the second conserved V-encoded cysteine to the conserved J-encoded phenylalanine. In an earlier analysis of around 640 of the donors, sequences lacking an unambiguous match to a single V gene segment were excluded. An earlier analysis of just under 600 of the donors called V segments functional above 56.7% productive rearrangements and segregating when the between-donor standard deviation exceeded 5%. A statistical classification framework was built to diagnose cytomegalovirus status from the catalog of TCR beta chain sequences. In a later analysis, TCR nucleotide sequences were compared against IMGT/GENE-DB human TR gene sequences so that V and J genes could be assigned. Using the TCRdist pipeline, a later analysis assigned CDR3 sequences along with most-parsimonious VDJ recombination scenarios. A later analysis defined each TCR beta chain by its CDR3 amino acid sequence plus V-gene family, and excluded reads lacking a unique V-gene family. In a later analysis, fewer than 600 highly shared, low-generation-probability nucleotide sequences were removed to address suspected cross-contamination and a sequencing artifact. For each public chain, a later analysis derived a clonal expansion index from normalized ranks of inferred template counts within each repertoire. Generation probabilities in a later analysis came from a VDJ recombination model fitted to out-of-frame rearrangements, and those results were checked against IGoR. In a later analysis, hypergeometric tests were used to score TCR-TCR, TCR-HLA and TCR-CMV co-occurrence, with a repertoire-size bias correction applied to TCR pairs. A later analysis estimated false discovery rates by permuting HLA or CMV assignments 20 times. A later analysis grouped co-occurring TCRs with DBSCAN, adding TCRdist sequence similarity when clustering within HLA-allele-positive subsets. For co-occurrence clustering, repertoires with fewer than 30,000 or more than 120,000 public chains were excluded, along with several repertoires with anomalous nucleotide sharing. Not all clones reach the TCRdb copy of this immuneACCESS table, which keeps in-frame sequences only. Checked studies attribute under half of the gap to unresolved V genes and leave the rest unexplained. That table is the source of V, J and clone size, and D and trimming were worked out from the DNA. The sample data list about 190,000 clones, and 84% of these were observed just once. The ten largest clones take up around 2.5% of the sample.

Points the paper makes about the study in general: In this cohort, only TCR beta chains were sequenced, and detectable features were limited by the absence of alpha or paired-chain data. Compared with equally common non-associated chains, HLA-associated TCR beta chains in a later analysis were more clonally expanded and had lower generation probabilities. For the cohort, immune exposure information was limited to CMV serostatus. The authors suggested that the approach could potentially be extended to other disease states and immunological phenotypes. While some public TCRs were present in many individuals, most TCR sequences turned up only very rarely across donors. In a later genetic analysis, a missense DCLRE1C variant was associated with V-gene and J-gene trimming of TCR beta chains, and the association was replicated in an independent cohort. A later genetic analysis reported fewer N-insertions in productive TCRs among donors in an Asian-associated ancestry cluster than the roughly 690-donor mean. Because counts were too low, under 20 rarely observed V segments, including chromosome 9 orphons, were left out of the earlier analysis of approximately 500 of the donors. The sequencing pipeline was judged likely to have produced a cluster of highly shared sequence variants as a technical artifact. A later analysis found that most CMV-associated TCR beta chains appeared HLA-restricted, with HLA associations seemingly driven largely by CMV exposure. Roughly uniform sequencing depth across donors was assumed in presence/absence analyses, although this assumption may not hold. A total of 150 or so TCR beta chains were listed by the study as associated with cytomegalovirus. In both the original and validation cohorts, the classifier was reported to diagnose cytomegalovirus status with high specificity and sensitivity. A further reported finding was that TCR beta sequences accurately predicted the HLA-A and HLA-B alleles for most subjects in the first cohort. In vitro tests confirmed that a few of the cytomegalovirus-associated TCR beta chains recognize cytomegalovirus antigens. In a later analysis, around 17,000 TCR beta sequences were associated with specific HLA alleles at a false discovery rate of 0.05. Because the 87-base-pair reads could not distinguish some IMGT-functional V segments, including TRBV6-2 and TRBV6-3, those segments were excluded. Because HLA typing was missing for some donors at each locus, association tests included only the typed subset. When HLA alleles, especially DR and DQ, strongly co-occurred, attributing TCR associations to individual alleles was difficult. Correlated functional status among segregating V segments might be attributable to linkage disequilibrium, but an unknown experimental factor could not be ruled out. In a later analysis, the rate of TCR association differed among HLA loci, with DRB1 alleles having the most associated TCRs and HLA-C alleles having the fewest. Broadly in line with IMGT annotations, most TCR beta V segments showed up in productive rearrangements about 90% or about 30% of the time in an earlier analysis of 450 to 750 of the donors. In a later analysis, several top co-occurrence clusters were reported to appear linked to parvovirus B19, influenza, CMV and Epstein-Barr virus.

This clone was seen a handful of times. What this receptor recognizes is not known. No much larger clonotype is one base removed from it; base qualities were not supplied. V was cut back by 2 bases and J by 9 bases, leaving a gap of 6 bases between them. From the cysteine through the phenylalanine, the CDR3 covers 11 amino acids. This entry keeps only the CDR3 DNA: 33 bases, framed from base 1. Taken from the germline V gene, the CDR1 and CDR2 loops are SGHDT and YYEEEE. In total, 630 or so healthy bone marrow donors made up the cohort. At the time of sampling, all cohort members were nominally healthy, though unrecorded immune exposures were likely present. The donor tested CMV seropositive, placing the donor among the 250 to 350 seropositive members of the cohort. A peripheral blood sample was collected from each donor, and TCR beta sequencing was performed on peripheral blood mononuclear cells. Genomic DNA was extracted from the blood cell samples with the Qiagen DNeasy Blood Extraction Kit.

Sequencing was performed on PBMCs. The TCR comes from a woman between 50 and 59 years old in good health and CMV-seropositive. The chain links TRBV5-6 with TRBJ2-1; the D gene identity is not certain. The CDR3 amino acid sequence is: CASSFAGEQFF. The DNA sequence follows: TGTGCCAGCAGCTTTGCCGGTGAGCAGTTCTTC.